Listed below are T cell receptor beta chains from one sample, sequenced in a study of T cells in Graves' hyperthyroidism and ophthalmopathy. TCRdb reanalysed the multiplex PCR reads using MiXCR and keeps one entry per CDR3 protein. The profile shows roughly 650,000 distinct CDR3 sequences, around 15% of them singletons. The source material was blood. These receptors all come from a woman in her 40s with Graves' ophthalmopathy. CDR3s include the opening cysteine and the closing phenylalanine or tryptophan. D genes are given only for firm matches. Expanded clones are given a class, and other clones once, few, many or no size at all.

J gene | CDR3 length | clone size | V gene | D gene | CDR3 protein | CDR3 DNA
TRBJ2-5 | 13 | many | TRBV11-2 | - | CASSFGGEETQYF | TGTGCCAGCAGCTTTGGGGGAGAGGAGACCCAGTACTTC
TRBJ2-3 | 15 | - | TRBV6-5 | - | CASSYGAEPTDTQYF | TGTGCCAGCAGTTACGGGGCGGAACCCACAGATACGCAGTATTTT
TRBJ1-4 | 13 | - | TRBV6-5 | - | CASSYNHREKLFF | TGTGCCAGCAGTTACAACCATAGGGAAAAACTGTTTTTT
TRBJ2-1 | 16 | few | TRBV19 | TRBD1 | CASSDDRGRIYNEQFF | TGTGCCAGTAGTGATGACAGGGGGCGGATTTACAATGAGCAGTTCTTC
TRBJ2-6 | 15 | many | TRBV30 | - | CAWSVRGIGANVLTF | TGTGCCTGGAGTGTACGCGGTATTGGGGCCAACGTCCTGACTTTC
TRBJ1-1 | 12 | few | TRBV20-1 | - | CSAPGGPRQAFF | TGCAGTGCCCCTGGGGGCCCTCGACAAGCTTTCTTT
TRBJ2-1 | 16 | few | TRBV4-2 | - | CASSQGRQPGLNEQFF | TGTGCCAGCAGCCAAGGAAGACAGCCCGGCCTCAATGAGCAGTTCTTC
TRBJ2-7 | 14 | many | TRBV5-1 | TRBD2 | CASSLKRGSYEQYF | TGCGCCAGCAGCTTGAAGCGGGGATCCTACGAGCAGTACTTC
TRBJ2-7 | 14 | many | TRBV28 | TRBD2 | CASSFASGTGEQYF | TGTGCCAGCAGTTTCGCTAGCGGGACGGGAGAGCAGTACTTC
TRBJ1-4 | 14 | - | TRBV28 | - | CASSLPGTNGKLFF | TGTGCCAGCAGTCTCCCCGGGACTAATGGAAAACTGTTTTTT
TRBJ1-5 | 15 | many | TRBV6-1 | - | CASSHEQGIWQPQHF | TGTGCCAGCAGTCACGAACAGGGAATTTGGCAGCCCCAGCATTTT
TRBJ2-7 | 13 | many | TRBV20-1 | TRBD2 | CSGLAGGSYEQYF | TGCAGTGGTCTAGCGGGAGGATCATACGAGCAGTACTTC
TRBJ1-4 | 12 | few | TRBV19 | TRBD1 | CASSGTDEKLFF | TGTGCCAGTAGCGGGACAGATGAAAAACTGTTTTTT
TRBJ2-2 | 15 | few | TRBV12-3/TRBV12-4 | - | CASSFMGAVTGELFF | TGTGCCAGCAGTTTCATGGGAGCAGTCACCGGGGAGCTGTTTTTT
TRBJ2-2 | 14 | - | TRBV25-1 | - | CASSATWGAGELFF | TGTGCCAGCAGTGCCACGTGGGGGGCCGGGGAGCTGTTTTTT
TRBJ2-1 | 14 | few | TRBV7-9 | TRBD1 | CASSNIYRGNEQFF | TGTGCCAGCAGCAACATTTACAGGGGAAATGAGCAGTTCTTC
TRBJ2-5 | 13 | many | TRBV15 | - | CATSSTGRETQYF | TGTGCCACCAGCAGTACAGGGAGGGAGACCCAGTACTTC
TRBJ2-1 | 16 | - | TRBV7-6 | TRBD1 | CASSSGTGIFYNEQFF | TGTGCCAGCAGCTCCGGGACAGGGATTTTCTACAATGAGCAGTTCTTC
TRBJ2-1 | 14 | - | TRBV6-4 | - | CASSEEGSHNEQFF | TGTGCCAGCAGTGAAGAGGGATCCCACAATGAGCAGTTCTTC
TRBJ2-7 | 13 | many | TRBV7-3 | - | CASSLTRDYEQYF | TGTGCCAGCAGCTTAACGAGGGACTACGAGCAGTACTTC
TRBJ2-4 | 17 | many | TRBV3-1 | TRBD2 | CASSQDFSGAWGDIQYF | TGTGCCAGCAGCCAAGATTTCAGCGGGGCGTGGGGGGACATTCAGTACTTC
TRBJ2-2 | 16 | few | TRBV29-1 | TRBD1 | CSVEVGWTGRAGELFF | TGCAGCGTTGAGGTCGGCTGGACAGGGAGAGCCGGGGAGCTGTTTTTT
TRBJ2-5 | 14 | many | TRBV7-8 | TRBD1 | CASSTWTGEETQYF | TGTGCCAGCAGCACCTGGACAGGGGAGGAGACCCAGTACTTC
TRBJ1-5 | 14 | - | TRBV19 | TRBD1 | CATSQTGYNQPQHF | TGTGCCACCTCGCAGACAGGGTACAATCAGCCCCAGCATTTT
TRBJ2-5 | 16 | many | TRBV18 | - | CASSPRRAPYQETQYF | TGTGCCAGCTCACCACGTCGAGCCCCGTACCAAGAGACCCAGTACTTC
TRBJ1-6 | 15 | many | TRBV12-3/TRBV12-4 | TRBD1 | CASSLRQGGGSPLHF | TGTGCCAGCAGTTTACGACAGGGAGGAGGGTCACCCCTCCACTTT
TRBJ2-3 | 18 | few | TRBV4-1 | TRBD2 | CASSQFGLAGGDTDTQYF | TGCGCCAGCAGCCAATTCGGACTAGCGGGGGGCGACACAGATACGCAGTATTTT
TRBJ1-5 | 15 | many | TRBV11-2 | - | CASSLFGGLGQPQHF | TGTGCCAGCAGCTTATTTGGGGGCCTGGGTCAGCCCCAGCATTTT
TRBJ2-3 | 16 | - | TRBV18 | TRBD1 | CASSPGTGGRTDTQYF | TGTGCCAGCTCACCCGGAACAGGGGGCAGGACAGATACGCAGTATTTT
TRBJ1-6 | 16 | many | TRBV7-9 | - | CASSLAQGFGDSPLHF | TGTGCCAGCAGCTTAGCGCAGGGGTTTGGGGATTCACCCCTCCACTTT
TRBJ2-7 | 14 | - | TRBV4-1 | - | CASSQDIFVYEQYF | TGCGCCAGCAGCCAAGATATTTTCGTATACGAGCAGTACTTC
TRBJ1-1 | 15 | few | TRBV3-1 | - | CASSQGGFGVTEAFF | TGTGCCAGCAGCCAAGGCGGTTTTGGGGTCACTGAAGCTTTCTTT
TRBJ1-2 | 15 | many | TRBV3-1 | - | CASSRRGGENYGYTF | TGTGCCAGCAGCCGCCGAGGGGGAGAGAACTATGGCTACACCTTC
TRBJ2-7 | 14 | many | TRBV27 | TRBD1 | CASSRDRETYEQYF | TGTGCCAGCAGTAGGGACAGGGAAACCTACGAGCAGTACTTC
TRBJ1-4 | 14 | few | TRBV12-3/TRBV12-4 | - | CASSFGRPNEKLFF | TGTGCCAGCAGTTTCGGCAGGCCAAATGAAAAACTGTTTTTT
TRBJ1-2 | 17 | many | TRBV7-9 | TRBD1 | CASSAEYRDRGFYGYTF | TGTGCCAGCAGCGCAGAATACCGGGACAGGGGATTCTATGGCTACACCTTC
TRBJ2-3 | 18 | - | TRBV6-1 | - | CASSEGSFSIPSTDTQYF | TGTGCCAGCAGTGAAGGATCTTTCTCTATTCCTAGCACAGATACGCAGTATTTT